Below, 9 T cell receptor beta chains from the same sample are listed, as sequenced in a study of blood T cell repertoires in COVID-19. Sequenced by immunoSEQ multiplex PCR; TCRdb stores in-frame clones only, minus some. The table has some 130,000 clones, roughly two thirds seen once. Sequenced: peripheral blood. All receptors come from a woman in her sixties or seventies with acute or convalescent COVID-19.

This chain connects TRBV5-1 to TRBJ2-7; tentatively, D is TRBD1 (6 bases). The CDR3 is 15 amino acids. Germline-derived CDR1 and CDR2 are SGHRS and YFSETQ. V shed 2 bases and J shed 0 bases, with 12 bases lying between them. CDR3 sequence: CASSLGQLISYEQYF. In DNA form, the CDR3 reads TGCGCCAGCAGCTTAGGACAGCTTATCTCCTACGAGCAGTACTTC.

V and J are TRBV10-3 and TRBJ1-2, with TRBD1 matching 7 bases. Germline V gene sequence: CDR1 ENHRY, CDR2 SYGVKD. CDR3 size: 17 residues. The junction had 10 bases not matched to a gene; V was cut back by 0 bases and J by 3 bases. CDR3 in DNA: TGTGCCATCAGTGAGTCGGTTGGAGGGGGCGCCGACTATGGCTACACCTTC. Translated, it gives CAISESVGGGADYGYTF.

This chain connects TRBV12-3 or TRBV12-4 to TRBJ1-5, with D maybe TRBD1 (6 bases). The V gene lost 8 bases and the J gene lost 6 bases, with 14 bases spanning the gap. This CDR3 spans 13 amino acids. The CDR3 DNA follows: TGTGCCAGCCAACGAGGGGGGGGTCAGCCCCAGCATTTT. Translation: CASQRGGGQPQHF.

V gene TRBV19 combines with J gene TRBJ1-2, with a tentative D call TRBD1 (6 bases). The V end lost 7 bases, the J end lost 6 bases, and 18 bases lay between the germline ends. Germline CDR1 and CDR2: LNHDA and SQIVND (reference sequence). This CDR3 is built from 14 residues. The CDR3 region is CASTTASGADGYTF. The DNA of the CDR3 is TGTGCCAGTACCACAGCTTCAGGGGCTGATGGCTACACCTTC.

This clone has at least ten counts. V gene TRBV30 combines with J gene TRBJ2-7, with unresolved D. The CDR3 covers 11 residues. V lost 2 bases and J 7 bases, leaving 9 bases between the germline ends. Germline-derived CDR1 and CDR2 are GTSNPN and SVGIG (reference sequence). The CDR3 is CAWSPQVEQYF. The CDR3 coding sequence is TGTGCCTGGAGTCCCCAGGTAGAGCAGTACTTC. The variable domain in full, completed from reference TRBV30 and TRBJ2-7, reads SQTIHQWPATLVQPVGSPLSLECTVEGTSNPNLYWYRQAAGRGLQLLFYSVGIGQISSEVPQNLSASRPQDRQFILSSKKLLLSDSGFYLCAWSPQVEQYFGPGTRLTVT.

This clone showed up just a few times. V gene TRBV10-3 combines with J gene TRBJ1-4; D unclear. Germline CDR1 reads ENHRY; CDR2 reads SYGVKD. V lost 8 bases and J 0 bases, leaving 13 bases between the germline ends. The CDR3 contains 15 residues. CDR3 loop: CAIRSQATTNEKLFF. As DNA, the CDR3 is TGTGCCATCCGGTCGCAGGCTACAACTAATGAAAAACTGTTTTTT.

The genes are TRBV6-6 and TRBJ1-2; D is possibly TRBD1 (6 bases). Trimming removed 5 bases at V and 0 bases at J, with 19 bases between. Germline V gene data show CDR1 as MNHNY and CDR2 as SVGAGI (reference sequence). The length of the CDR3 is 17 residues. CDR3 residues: CASSRTAPFLANYGYTF. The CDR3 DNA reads TGTGCCAGCAGTCGGACAGCCCCGTTTTTAGCTAACTATGGCTACACCTTC.

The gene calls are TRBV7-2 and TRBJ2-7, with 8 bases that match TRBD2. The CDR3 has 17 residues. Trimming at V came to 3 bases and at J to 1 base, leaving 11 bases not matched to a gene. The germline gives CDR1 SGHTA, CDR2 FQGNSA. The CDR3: CASSFMPLSGGSYEQYF. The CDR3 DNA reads TGTGCCAGCAGCTTTATGCCCCTGAGCGGGGGATCCTACGAGCAGTACTTC. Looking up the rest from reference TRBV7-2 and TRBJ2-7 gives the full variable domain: GAGVSQSPSNKVTEKGKDVELRCDPISGHTALYWYRQSLGQGLEFLIYFQGNSAPDKSGLPSDRFSAERTGGSVSTLTIQRTQQEDSAVYLCASSFMPLSGGSYEQYFGPGTRLTVT.

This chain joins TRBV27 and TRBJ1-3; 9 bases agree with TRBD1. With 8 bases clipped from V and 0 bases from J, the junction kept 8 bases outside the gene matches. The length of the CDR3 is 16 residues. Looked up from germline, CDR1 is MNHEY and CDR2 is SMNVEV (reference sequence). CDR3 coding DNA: TGTGCCAGCGGGAGAACAGGGGGCTTCTCTGGAAACACCATATATTTT. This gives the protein CASGRTGGFSGNTIYF.